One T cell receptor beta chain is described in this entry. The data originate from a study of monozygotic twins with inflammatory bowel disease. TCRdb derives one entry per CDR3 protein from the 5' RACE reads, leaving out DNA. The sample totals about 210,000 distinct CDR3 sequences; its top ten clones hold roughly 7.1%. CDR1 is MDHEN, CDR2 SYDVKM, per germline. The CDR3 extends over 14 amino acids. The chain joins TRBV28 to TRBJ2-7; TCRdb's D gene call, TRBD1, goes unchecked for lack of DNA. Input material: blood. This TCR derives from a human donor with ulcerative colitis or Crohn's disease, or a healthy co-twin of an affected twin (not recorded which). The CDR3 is CASIPGQLSYEQYF.